These 8 T cell receptor beta chains originate from one sample sequenced in a study of blood T cell repertoires in COVID-19. Repertoires were generated with immunoSEQ multiplex PCR, while TCRdb's copy carries only in-frame clones and drops some. The sample yields about 320,000 clones, around 84% seen once. Sequenced: PBMCs or T cells enriched from blood (not recorded which). These receptor sequences come from a woman younger than 35 who had recovered from COVID-19.

The chain joins TRBV6-1 to TRBJ1-4, with 7 bases that match TRBD1. CDR1 and CDR2 from the germline V gene are MNHNS and SASEGT. V trimming: 0 bases; J trimming: 5 bases; junction bases outside the gene matches: 3. The CDR3 sequence is 15 residues long. CDR3 in DNA: TGTGCCAGCAGTGAAGCAGGGGGCGTCAATGAAAAACTGTTTTTT. Its protein is CASSEAGGVNEKLFF.

V and J are TRBV5-1 and TRBJ1-2, with D unclear. CDR3 size: 14 residues. The germline V gene encodes CDR1 SGHRS and CDR2 YFSETQ. Deletions cut 2 bases from V and 4 bases from J, with 12 bases between. CDR3 amino acids: CASSFGQALYGYTF. The CDR3 DNA reads TGCGCCAGCAGCTTCGGCCAGGCCCTCTATGGCTACACCTTC.

This chain links TRBV5-6 with TRBJ2-5; TRBD2 is a possible D gene (6 bases). The CDR3 runs 14 residues. The ends were cut back, 4 bases at V and 2 bases at J, with 12 bases in the middle. Germline values: CDR1 SGHDT, CDR2 YYEEEE. The DNA for the CDR3 is TGTGCCAGCAGCCCTCCGGGACTGCAAGAGACCCAGTACTTC. It yields the protein CASSPPGLQETQYF.

The chain employs TRBV6-1 and TRBJ2-7, with 12 nucleotides matching TRBD2. The CDR3 contains 18 residues. The V gene end was trimmed by 2 bases and the J gene end by 4 bases; junction bases not matched to a gene: 12. Germline V gives CDR1 MNHNS, CDR2 SASEGT. In DNA form, the CDR3 reads TGTGCCAGCAGTGAATGGGGGAGGGGGACTAGCGGGTTGTACGAGCAGTACTTC. Translated: CASSEWGRGTSGLYEQYF.

The J gene is TRBJ1-1, the V gene TRBV7-9, with 7 bases matching TRBD1. This CDR3 contains 13 residues. The V gene end was trimmed by 7 bases and the J gene end by 3 bases; junction bases not matched to a gene: 5. The germline V gene has CDR1 SEHNR and CDR2 FQNEAQ (reference sequence). CDR3 residues: CASNEGQHTEAFF. CDR3 nucleotide sequence: TGTGCCAGCAACGAGGGACAGCACACTGAAGCTTTCTTT.

The chain carries TRBV19 and TRBJ1-2; no reliable D call. This CDR3 region has 13 residues. Trimming cost V 7 bases and J 8 bases, with 17 bases left between them. Germline-derived CDR1 and CDR2 are LNHDA and SQIVND (reference sequence). DNA of the CDR3: TGTGCCAGTACCCCCGGGGTTTTTCAAGGCTACACCTTC. Its translation: CASTPGVFQGYTF.

The V gene is TRBV18, the J gene TRBJ2-5, with D possibly being TRBD2 (7 bases). This CDR3 region has 16 residues. Germline V lookup: CDR1 KGHSH, CDR2 LQKENI. The V end lost 1 base, the J end lost 2 bases, and 14 bases lay between the germline ends. The CDR3 sequence: CASSPQSGGLQETQYF. The CDR3 DNA reads as TGTGCCAGCTCACCACAGTCCGGGGGGCTTCAAGAGACCCAGTACTTC.

The V call is TRBV29-1, the J call TRBJ1-5; no firm D call. From germline, CDR1 is SQVTM and CDR2 ANQGSEA. Deletions cut 6 bases from V and 0 bases from J, with 9 bases between. The length of the CDR3 is 13 residues. CDR3 DNA sequence: TGCAGCGTCGGGGAGAATAGCAATCAGCCCCAGCATTTT. It codes for CSVGENSNQPQHF.